Shown below are 28 T cell receptor beta chains from a single sample sequenced in a study of cytomegalovirus exposure and HLA in healthy donors. A multiplex PCR was run with 60 Vbeta primers and 13 Jbeta primers. Assay: immunoSEQ multiplex PCR; the TCRdb copy retains only in-frame clones and omits some. In the table there are about 110,000 clones, roughly 78% of which are singletons. Sequenced sample: PBMCs. Receptors originate from a woman in her 30s in good health and CMV-seronegative.

The table lists this clone with a few counts. The V and J genes are TRBV19 and TRBJ2-7; 10 bases map to TRBD1. Germline CDR1 and CDR2: LNHDA and SQIVND (reference sequence). Losses at the gene ends were 9 bases for V and 5 bases for J; bases not matched to a gene: 7. The CDR3 has 13 amino acids. In nucleotides, the CDR3 is TGTGCCAGCTCACGGGACAGGGGCGACGAGCAGTACTTC. Translating gives CASSRDRGDEQYF.

The chain couples TRBV5-1 to TRBJ2-1, with a possible D match to TRBD1 (5 bases). The V end was cut by 0 bases, the J end by 3 bases, with 7 bases between. The CDR3 has 14 amino acids. Germline V lookup: CDR1 SGHRS, CDR2 YFSETQ. The CDR3 DNA is TGCGCCAGCAGCTTGGGACAGAGCTACAATGAGCAGTTCTTC. This encodes CASSLGQSYNEQFF. Supplemented by reference TRBV5-1 and TRBJ2-1, the full variable domain reads KAGVTQTPRYLIKTRGQQVTLSCSPISGHRSVSWYQQTPGQGLQFLFEYFSETQRNKGNFPGRFSGRQFSNSRSEMNVSTLELGDSALYLCASSLGQSYNEQFFGPGTRLTVL.

This chain uses TRBV11-2 with TRBJ2-5; D possibly corresponds to TRBD2 (5 bases). Germline V gene lookup returns CDR1 SGHAT and CDR2 FQNNGV. The CDR3 is made up of 11 amino acids. Trimming removed 8 bases at V and 4 bases at J, with 8 bases between. CDR3 in DNA: TGTGCCAGCCGGACTCGAGAGACCCAGTACTTC. This gives the protein CASRTRETQYF.

The rearrangement uses TRBV7-2 and TRBJ2-5; tentative D call: TRBD1 (5 bases). CDR3 length: 13 residues. Trimming cost V 2 bases and J 4 bases, with 8 bases left between them. Germline V gene lookup returns CDR1 SGHTA and CDR2 FQGNSA. The CDR3 loop is CASSLFRAETQYF. CDR3 coding DNA: TGTGCCAGCAGCTTATTCAGGGCAGAGACCCAGTACTTC.

The gene calls are TRBV19 and TRBJ1-1; D unclear. CDR3 size: 16 residues. CDR1 is LNHDA and CDR2 is SQIVND in the germline V gene (reference sequence). V lost 5 bases, J lost 6 bases, and 22 bases lay in between. The CDR3 reads CASSSLTRGSLSEAFF. CDR3 nucleotides: TGTGCCAGTAGTTCCTTGACACGGGGTTCGTTATCTGAAGCTTTCTTT.

The rearrangement uses TRBV10-3 and TRBJ1-1, with D unclear. CDR3 length equals 14 residues. The ends were cut back, 0 bases at V and 5 bases at J, with 10 bases in the middle. CDR1 and CDR2 (germline): ENHRY, SYGVKD. In DNA form, the CDR3 reads TGTGCCATCAGTGAGTCGCAAGGAGGTACTGAAGCTTTCTTT. This codes for CAISESQGGTEAFF.

The chain joins TRBV6-5 to TRBJ2-5; D may be TRBD2 (5 bases). The CDR3 contains 15 residues. Germline values: CDR1 MNHEY, CDR2 SVGAGI. Trimming stripped 5 bases from V and 6 bases from J, with 19 bases between. For the CDR3, the DNA is TGTGCCAGCAGTACCGGTGAAGGGAGAATGAAGACCCAGTACTTC. Protein: CASSTGEGRMKTQYF.

The gene calls are TRBV6-5 and TRBJ2-1; 10 positions match TRBD1. The germline CDR1 and CDR2 sequences are MNHEY and SVGAGI. The CDR3 is made up of 15 amino acids. J was trimmed by 7 bases and V by 5 bases; bases with no gene match: 8. CDR3 region: CASSPGTGVLNEQFF. In DNA, the CDR3 is TGTGCCAGCAGTCCGGGGACAGGGGTCTTAAATGAGCAGTTCTTC.

The chain recombines TRBV4-3 with TRBJ1-1; D unresolved. The V end lost 1 base, the J end lost 0 bases, and 9 bases lay between the germline ends. Germline CDR1 reads LGHNA; CDR2 reads YSLEER. The CDR3 covers 15 residues. The DNA for the CDR3 is TGCGCCAGCAGCCAAGTTCGAGGCATGAACACTGAAGCTTTCTTT. Amino acid sequence: CASSQVRGMNTEAFF.

V usage is TRBV7-9 and J usage is TRBJ2-3; D gene ambiguous. The CDR3 is 13 residues long. V lost 11 bases, J lost 4 bases, and 16 bases lay in between. Germline V gene lookup returns CDR1 SEHNR and CDR2 FQNEAQ (reference sequence). The CDR3 sequence is CAAAVGSADTQYF. The CDR3 bases are TGTGCCGCGGCCGTTGGGTCGGCAGATACGCAGTATTTT.

The chain has TRBV9 and TRBJ2-7, with 13 bases aligning to TRBD2. The CDR3 runs to 16 residues. Germline V gives CDR1 SGDLS, CDR2 YYNGEE. Germline trimming cut 2 bases from V and 5 bases from J; bases unmatched to any gene: 7. The DNA of the CDR3 is TGTGCCAGCAGCGTCTACAGGACTAGCGGGAGACACGAGCAGTACTTC. It translates to CASSVYRTSGRHEQYF.

The rearrangement links TRBV4-2 to TRBJ1-6; a weak D match, TRBD1 (6 bases). Germline values: CDR1 LGHNA, CDR2 YNFKEQ. With 1 base removed from V and 10 bases from J, the gap between germline ends came to 14 bases. The CDR3 spans 15 residues. The CDR3 sequence: CASSQGQGQRSPLHF. For the CDR3, the DNA is TGTGCCAGCAGCCAAGGGCAGGGGCAACGGTCACCCCTCCACTTT.

In its sample, this clone was seen a few times. The chain is built from TRBV4-3 and TRBJ2-3, with D perhaps matching TRBD2 (7 bases). Trimming removed 0 bases from V and 2 bases from J, with 24 bases in between. CDR3 length equals 20 residues. Germline loops: CDR1 LGHNA, CDR2 YSLEER. The chain's CDR3 is CASSQDLAGEGEGVTDTQYF. The CDR3 DNA follows: TGCGCCAGCAGCCAAGATCTGGCGGGAGAGGGGGAAGGGGTCACAGATACGCAGTATTTT.

This clone occurred a few times. The chain couples TRBV7-2 to TRBJ1-2; D might be TRBD1 (5 bases). V was shortened by 5 bases and J by 2 bases, with 15 bases between the two germline ends. Germline loops: CDR1 SGHTA, CDR2 FQGNSA. CDR3 length equals 15 residues. The CDR3 bases are TGTGCCAGCAGCCCCTGGGGGGGATTAAACTATGGCTACACCTTC. It yields the protein CASSPWGGLNYGYTF.

This clone came up a few times. CDR3 residues: CASSFNTGELFF. In DNA form, the CDR3 reads TGTGCCAGCAGTTTTAATACCGGGGAGCTGTTTTTT. The V gene is TRBV6-6, the J gene TRBJ2-2; no clear D. The CDR3 length is 12 residues. V gave up 4 bases and J gave up 5 bases, with 5 bases separating them. The germline CDR1 and CDR2 sequences are MNHNY and SVGAGI (reference sequence).

This clone was picked up a small number of times. In nucleotides, the CDR3 is TGTGCCAGCAGCTTAGCCCGGGACAGTGGTGAAAAACTGTTTTTT. It yields the protein CASSLARDSGEKLFF. This chain connects TRBV7-9 to TRBJ1-4, with 7 bases lining up with TRBD1. Trimming took 0 bases from V and 7 from J; bases not matched to a gene: 5. Germline lookup yields CDR1 SEHNR and CDR2 FQNEAQ (reference sequence). This CDR3 has 15 residues.

The chain uses TRBV28 and TRBJ2-2, with TRBD2 matching 14 bases. The CDR3 sequence is 15 residues long. V was pared by 8 bases and J by 4 bases, with 3 bases of the junction left unmatched. Germline CDR1 reads MDHEN; CDR2 reads SYDVKM. For the CDR3, the DNA is TGTGCCAGCGGGACTAGCGGGAGCCCCACCGGGGAGCTGTTTTTT. Translation gives CASGTSGSPTGELFF. Full variable domain (remainder filled in from reference TRBV28 and TRBJ2-2): DVKVTQSSRYLVKRTGEKVFLECVQDMDHENMFWYRQDPGLGLRLIYFSYDVKMKEKGDIPEGYSVSREKKERFSLILESASTNQTSMYLCASGTSGSPTGELFFGEGSRLTVL.

The chain joins TRBV10-3 to TRBJ2-5; possibly TRBD1 for D (7 bases). The CDR3 sequence is 13 residues long. V lost 8 bases and J 5 bases, leaving 15 bases between the germline ends. Germline loops: CDR1 ENHRY, CDR2 SYGVKD. CDR3 nucleotides: TGTGCCATCGGCTCAGGGGGGCTCGAGACCCAGTACTTC. This sequence encodes CAIGSGGLETQYF.

This clone is a singleton in its sample. The rearrangement uses TRBV5-1 and TRBJ2-7, with 11 bases aligning to TRBD2. The germline V gene has CDR1 SGHRS and CDR2 YFSETQ. The CDR3 sequence is 14 residues long. With 1 base clipped from V and 5 bases from J, the junction kept 2 bases outside the gene matches. The CDR3 nucleotides read TGCGCCAGCAGCTTGACTAGCGGGAGTCACGAGCAGTACTTC. Translating it yields CASSLTSGSHEQYF.

The chain has TRBV7-2 and TRBJ1-1; D uncertain. Trimming took off 1 base at V and 2 bases at J, with 11 bases between the two ends. CDR1 SGHTA and CDR2 FQGNSA come from the germline V gene. CDR3 length: 15 amino acids. The CDR3, as DNA: TGTGCCAGCAGCTTAGGGCCGGGGTTCAACACTGAAGCTTTCTTT. It yields the protein CASSLGPGFNTEAFF.

The V gene is TRBV5-4, the J gene TRBJ2-7; maybe TRBD2 (6 bases). The CDR3 contains 14 residues. Trimming removed 2 bases at V and 0 bases at J, with 9 bases between. Germline V gene lookup returns CDR1 SGHNT and CDR2 YYREEE (reference sequence). The CDR3 loop is CASSFGRGSYEQYF. The CDR3 nucleotides read TGTGCCAGCAGCTTTGGGCGGGGCTCCTACGAGCAGTACTTC.

V gene TRBV28 combines with J gene TRBJ1-1; 8 bases are a match to TRBD1. V dropped 1 base and J dropped 3; count of bases not matched to a gene: 10. Germline V lookup: CDR1 MDHEN, CDR2 SYDVKM. This CDR3 spans 17 amino acids. CDR3 region: CASSLYPGGRGDTEAFF. DNA for the CDR3: TGTGCCAGCAGTTTATATCCAGGGGGCCGGGGGGACACTGAAGCTTTCTTT.

Only a few counts were recorded for this clone. This sequence joins TRBV9 and TRBJ1-5; D is possibly TRBD1 (5 bases). V was clipped by 0 bases and J by 9 bases, with 16 bases between them. This CDR3 is built from 15 residues. Looked up from germline, CDR1 is SGDLS and CDR2 is YYNGEE. The CDR3 DNA sequence: TGTGCCAGCAGCGTAGACGGCAGGGCCATGGCGCCCCAGCATTTT. It specifies CASSVDGRAMAPQHF.

V gene TRBV7-3 combines with J gene TRBJ2-7; 9 nucleotides match TRBD2. The ends lost 4 bases at V and 2 bases at J; junction bases unmatched: 3. The CDR3 is 14 residues long. Germline CDR1 SGHTA, CDR2 FQGTGA. CDR3 coding DNA: TGTGCCAGCAGCTCAAGCGGGGGGCCCTACGAGCAGTACTTC. Translating gives CASSSSGGPYEQYF.

CDR3 in amino acids: CASSQGTGGRYSAFF. CDR3 coding DNA: TGTGCCAGCAGCCAAGGGACAGGGGGGAGGTACTCGGCTTTCTTT. This chain connects TRBV4-2 to TRBJ1-1; 10 bases match TRBD1. Germline values: CDR1 LGHNA, CDR2 YNFKEQ. The CDR3 extends over 15 amino acids. J lost 11 bases, V lost 1 base, and 10 bases had no gene match.

This clone was found a few times. The chain carries TRBV9 and TRBJ2-7, with D possibly being TRBD1 (6 bases). The CDR3 consists of 15 residues. The germline V and J ends were trimmed by 2 bases and 0 bases, with 12 bases remaining between them. Germline V gives CDR1 SGDLS, CDR2 YYNGEE. Written as DNA, the CDR3 is TGTGCCAGCAGCGTGGGGACATCTCCCTCCTACGAGCAGTACTTC. Translated, it gives CASSVGTSPSYEQYF.

This clone was recorded once. J is TRBJ2-7 and V is TRBV6-5; D uncertain. Per germline, CDR1 MNHEY and CDR2 SVGAGI. Trimming pared 0 bases from V and 2 bases from J, leaving 11 bases between. The CDR3 totals 15 residues. DNA for the CDR3: TGTGCCAGCAGTTACTCGAAGTCTCGGGCCTACGAGCAGTACTTC. This encodes CASSYSKSRAYEQYF.

This clone was counted once. The chain uses TRBV14 and TRBJ2-1, with D possibly TRBD1 on 7 matching bases. This CDR3 has 16 amino acids. Trimming removed 1 base from V and 10 bases from J, with 20 bases in between. The germline V gene has CDR1 SGHDN and CDR2 FVKESK. CDR3 coding DNA: TGTGCCAGCAGCCAAGTCCCCAGGGGGGATGGAGGAGAGCAGTTCTTC. It encodes CASSQVPRGDGGEQFF.